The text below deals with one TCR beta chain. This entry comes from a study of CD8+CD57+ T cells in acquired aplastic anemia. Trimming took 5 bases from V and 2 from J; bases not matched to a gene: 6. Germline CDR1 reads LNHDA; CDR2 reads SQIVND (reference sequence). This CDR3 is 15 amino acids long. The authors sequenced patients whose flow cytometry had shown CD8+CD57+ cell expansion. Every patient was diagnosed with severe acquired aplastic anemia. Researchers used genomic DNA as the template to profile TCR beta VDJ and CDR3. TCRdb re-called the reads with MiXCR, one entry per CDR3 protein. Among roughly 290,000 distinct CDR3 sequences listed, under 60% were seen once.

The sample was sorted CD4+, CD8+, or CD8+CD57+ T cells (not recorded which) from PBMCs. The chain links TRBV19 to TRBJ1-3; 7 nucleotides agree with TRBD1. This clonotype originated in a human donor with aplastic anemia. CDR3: CASSVGQDPGNTIYF. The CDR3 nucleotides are TGTGCCAGTAGTGTTGGACAGGACCCTGGAAACACCATATATTTT.